These 25 T cell receptor beta chains came from one sample sequenced in a study of cytomegalovirus exposure and HLA in healthy donors. The PCR employed 60 Vbeta primers together with 13 Jbeta primers. Measured with immunoSEQ multiplex PCR; TCRdb has only the in-frame clones, and not every one. The sample records about 200,000 clones, 82% being singletons. The specimen was PBMCs. Every receptor here comes from a boy aged 2-9 years in good health and CMV-seronegative.

The V gene is TRBV5-1, the J gene TRBJ2-3; 7 bases are shared with TRBD1. This CDR3 has 13 residues. In germline, CDR1 is SGHRS, CDR2 YFSETQ. V was clipped by 7 bases and J by 4 bases; unmatched bases: 6. This CDR3 is CASEGAPADTQYF. CDR3 coding DNA: TGCGCCAGCGAGGGGGCCCCGGCAGATACGCAGTATTTT.

The J gene is TRBJ2-7, the V gene TRBV9, with D possibly matching TRBD2 (5 bases). Germline assignment: CDR1 SGDLS and CDR2 YYNGEE. This CDR3 comprises 15 residues. V lost 0 bases to trimming and J lost 2 bases, with 12 bases between them. This chain's CDR3 is CASSVAPGTAYEQYF. CDR3 nucleotide sequence: TGTGCCAGCAGCGTAGCTCCGGGAACGGCCTACGAGCAGTACTTC. Using reference TRBV9 and TRBJ2-7 for the parts outside the CDR3, the full variable domain is DSGVTQTPKHLITATGQRVTLRCSPRSGDLSVYWYQQSLDQGLQFLIQYYNGEERAKGNILERFSAQQFPDLHSELNLSSLELGDSALYFCASSVAPGTAYEQYFGPGTRLTVT.

This sequence joins TRBV5-4 and TRBJ1-5; D is undetermined. The CDR3 consists of 15 residues. V was clipped by 3 bases and J by 3 bases, with 13 bases between them. Germline V lookup: CDR1 SGHNT, CDR2 YYREEE (reference sequence). CDR3 loop: CASSSSDTNNQPQHF. The CDR3, as DNA: TGTGCCAGCAGCTCCTCAGACACCAACAATCAGCCCCAGCATTTT.

This clone was picked up a small number of times. The rearrangement uses TRBV9 and TRBJ1-3; D is uncertain. V was trimmed by 5 bases and J by 2 bases, leaving 8 bases between them. Germline-derived CDR1 and CDR2 are SGDLS and YYNGEE. This CDR3 is built from 13 residues. The DNA for the CDR3 is TGTGCCAGCAGTGCCGGGACTGGAAACACCATATATTTT. It specifies CASSAGTGNTIYF.

As DNA, the CDR3 is TGTGCCAGCAGCGTAGCCCCAGCGGACCTCTATGGCTACACCTTC. Protein sequence: CASSVAPADLYGYTF. The rearrangement uses TRBV9 and TRBJ1-2, with D hard to call. CDR3 size: 15 residues. CDR1 and CDR2 (germline): SGDLS, YYNGEE. V lost 0 bases to trimming and J lost 4 bases, with 13 bases between them.

This clone was observed a handful of times. V is TRBV21-1 and J is TRBJ1-4. TRBV21-1 is assigned pseudogene status. The CDR3 consists of 16 residues. The CDR3 DNA follows: TGTGCCAGCAGCAAAGGAGGGGTCGGGGGGATTGAAAAACTGTTTTTT. It is translated as CASSKGGVGGIEKLFF.

V is TRBV18 and J is TRBJ1-1; D unresolved. V lost 1 base and J 4 bases, leaving 16 bases between the germline ends. The CDR3 is 16 amino acids. Germline assignment: CDR1 KGHSH and CDR2 LQKENI. CDR3 DNA: TGTGCCAGCTCACCACTTGGTCTTATGGGGAGCACTGAAGCTTTCTTT. This codes for CASSPLGLMGSTEAFF.

The chain links TRBV2 to TRBJ2-1, with D possibly TRBD2 on 6 matching bases. Between the trimmed V and J ends, which lost 4 bases and 9 bases, there was a span of 13 bases. The CDR3 has 13 amino acids. From germline, CDR1 is SNHLY and CDR2 FYNNEI. The chain's CDR3 is CASSAGPGGEQFF. CDR3 in DNA: TGTGCCAGCAGTGCTGGACCCGGGGGTGAGCAGTTCTTC.

In this sample, this clone turned up a few times. The rearrangement links TRBV4-2 to TRBJ2-3; D perhaps matches TRBD2 (5 bases). The V and J ends lost 0 bases and 2 bases respectively, with 15 bases between them. The CDR3 totals 17 residues. CDR1 is LGHNA and CDR2 is YNFKEQ in the germline V gene. DNA of the CDR3: TGTGCCAGCAGCCAAGATATCGCGAGCGGTTACACAGATACGCAGTATTTT. Amino acid sequence: CASSQDIASGYTDTQYF.

The CDR3, as DNA: TGTGCCAGCAGCCGAGGGACAGGGGTAGAGACTGAAGCTTTCTTT. This translates into CASSRGTGVETEAFF. V is TRBV6-1 and J is TRBJ1-1; 10 nucleotides match TRBD1. Trimming took 6 bases from V and 5 from J; bases not matched to a gene: 9. The CDR3 spans 15 residues. Germline-derived CDR1 and CDR2 are MNHNS and SASEGT.

CDR3 coding DNA: TGTGCCAGCAGTCCCAGACAGGGATGGGTGAACGAGCAGTACTTC. This codes for CASSPRQGWVNEQYF. The chain couples TRBV2 to TRBJ2-5, with 7 bases matching TRBD1. The J call may be mistaken, given a closer DNA end match to TRBJ2-7. Germline CDR1 SNHLY, CDR2 FYNNEI. The CDR3 covers 15 residues.

This CDR3 reads CASSHHGRGPNTEAFF. The CDR3 bases are TGTGCCAGCAGTCACCACGGCCGGGGTCCGAACACTGAAGCTTTCTTT. The rearrangement uses TRBV6-6 and TRBJ1-1; D gene uncertain. The CDR3 length is 16 residues. Germline loops: CDR1 MNHNY, CDR2 SVGAGI (reference sequence). Trimming pared 5 bases from V and 1 base from J, leaving 17 bases between.

The chain employs TRBV6-6 and TRBJ2-7; 9 bases align to TRBD1. Trimming cost V 6 bases and J 2 bases; bases outside gene matches: 8. The CDR3 totals 15 residues. CDR1 and CDR2 (germline): MNHNY, SVGAGI (reference sequence). The chain's CDR3 is CASSYTGTGTYEQYF. Written as DNA, the CDR3 is TGTGCCAGCAGCTATACCGGGACAGGGACCTACGAGCAGTACTTC.

The J gene is TRBJ1-1, the V gene TRBV6-1; D is undetermined. Germline assignment: CDR1 MNHNS and CDR2 SASEGT. Trimming shortened V by 8 bases and J by 1 base, and 14 bases separated the two germline ends. The CDR3 sequence is 14 residues long. The CDR3 nucleotides are TGTGCCAGCGTTTTAGCGCGAGCGAACACTGAAGCTTTCTTT. As protein: CASVLARANTEAFF.

The gene calls are TRBV5-4 and TRBJ2-3; TRBD1 matches at 10 bases. The germline V gene encodes CDR1 SGHNT and CDR2 YYREEE (reference sequence). The CDR3 length is 15 residues. Unmatched junction bases numbered 5, after V lost 4 bases and J lost 3 bases. CDR3 DNA: TGTGCCAGCAGCCCCGGGGGACAGGGGACAGATACGCAGTATTTT. This codes for CASSPGGQGTDTQYF.

The CDR3 region is CASSLTGEAFF. The CDR3 nucleotides are TGTGCCAGCAGCTTAACTGGTGAAGCTTTCTTT. The gene calls are TRBV7-8 and TRBJ1-1, with D hard to call. This CDR3 comprises 11 residues. Trimming cost V 2 bases and J 7 bases, with 5 bases left between them. Germline lookup yields CDR1 SGHVS and CDR2 FQNEAQ.

Turning to this clone: Mismatch with germline at one junction end may stem from a read error. The CDR3 DNA is TGTGCCGCAAGGACAGCGCCCTTTAAGTCCTTC. It encodes CAARTAPFKSF. V gene TRBV5-6 combines with J gene TRBJ1-2, with a weak D call TRBD1 (6 bases). Germline V gives CDR1 SGHDT, CDR2 YYEEEE. The CDR3 totals 11 residues.

Only a few counts were recorded for this clone. The rearrangement links TRBV7-9 to TRBJ2-7; 7 bases align to TRBD1. The CDR3 has 14 amino acids. Trimming at V came to 5 bases and at J to 2 bases, leaving 6 bases not matched to a gene. Germline V gives CDR1 SEHNR, CDR2 FQNEAQ (reference sequence). CDR3: CASSRTGNAYEQYF. In DNA form, the CDR3 reads TGTGCCAGCAGCAGGACAGGCAATGCCTACGAGCAGTACTTC.

The J gene is TRBJ2-5, the V gene TRBV25-1; 7 bases fit TRBD2. V shed 4 bases, J shed 1 base, and the junction held 6 bases outside the gene matches. Germline V gene data show CDR1 as MGHDK and CDR2 as SYGVNS. CDR3 length: 15 residues. CDR3 amino acids: CASSAGLGPQETQYF. The CDR3 region has the DNA TGTGCCAGCAGTGCCGGACTAGGCCCCCAAGAGACCCAGTACTTC. Full variable domain (remainder filled in from reference TRBV25-1 and TRBJ2-5): EADIYQTPRYLVIGTGKKITLECSQTMGHDKMYWYQQDPGMELHLIHYSYGVNSTEKGDLSSESTVSRIRTEHFPLTLESARPSHTSQYLCASSAGLGPQETQYFGPGTRLLVL.

The J gene is TRBJ2-7, the V gene TRBV9; D gene uncertain. The germline CDR1 and CDR2 sequences are SGDLS and YYNGEE. Trimming stripped 0 bases from V and 1 base from J, with 8 bases between. The CDR3 sequence is 14 residues long. CDR3 protein: CASSVAPVSYEQYF. The CDR3 DNA reads as TGTGCCAGCAGCGTAGCGCCGGTTTCCTACGAGCAGTACTTC.

The V call is TRBV5-6, the J call TRBJ2-3; tentatively, D is TRBD2 (7 bases). V was cut by 4 bases and J by 0 bases, with 18 bases left in between. CDR3 length: 17 residues. The germline V gene encodes CDR1 SGHDT and CDR2 YYEEEE. CDR3 loop: CASSLTWGGSSTDTQYF. The DNA for the CDR3 is TGTGCCAGCAGCCTGACTTGGGGGGGCTCTAGCACAGATACGCAGTATTTT.

The rearrangement joins TRBV7-9 to TRBJ2-1; possible D gene TRBD2, 6 bases. Germline loops: CDR1 SEHNR, CDR2 FQNEAQ (reference sequence). CDR3 length: 14 amino acids. V lost 5 bases and J 6 bases, leaving 14 bases between the germline ends. The CDR3 loop is CASSPRGVGNEQFF. The CDR3 DNA reads as TGTGCCAGCAGCCCCCGCGGGGTCGGCAATGAGCAGTTCTTC.

The chain recombines TRBV2 with TRBJ2-1; 11 nucleotides agree with TRBD2. This CDR3 has 15 amino acids. Germline assignment: CDR1 SNHLY and CDR2 FYNNEI. V dropped 6 bases and J dropped 3; count of bases not matched to a gene: 4. The CDR3 DNA follows: TGTGCCAGCAGCGATAGCGGGGGGGTCTACAATGAGCAGTTCTTC. It codes for CASSDSGGVYNEQFF.

This clone was recorded once. The chain couples TRBV4-1 to TRBJ2-5; TRBD2 aligns across 10 bases. Germline assignment: CDR1 MGHRA and CDR2 YSYEKL. Trimming took 8 bases from V and 1 from J; bases not matched to a gene: 7. The CDR3 runs 15 residues. The CDR3 DNA reads TGCGCCAGCCGTACTAGCGGGGTTATCCAAGAGACCCAGTACTTC. This codes for CASRTSGVIQETQYF.

The chain joins TRBV11-2 to TRBJ2-4, with 10 bases matching TRBD2. This CDR3 comprises 16 residues. The V and J ends lost 5 bases and 2 bases, in that order; junction bases with no gene match: 6. Germline-derived CDR1 and CDR2 are SGHAT and FQNNGV. The CDR3 nucleotides read TGTGCCAGCAGCCCAAGCGGGGGGGCCTCCAAAAACATTCAGTACTTC. Its translation is CASSPSGGASKNIQYF.